This T cell receptor (beta chain) was retrieved from a study of cytomegalovirus exposure and HLA in healthy donors. Study context: An early release of data contained about 85 million unique TCRs, which came from HLA-typed donors.

A multiplex PCR was run with 60 Vbeta primers and 13 Jbeta primers. TCRdb keeps only in-frame clones here, not all; method: immunoSEQ multiplex PCR. The table lists about 120,000 clones, 70% to 75% of them singletons, with approximately 7% in the top ten. As regards this clone: What it binds is unknown.

General study points: Cytomegalovirus association was assigned to more than 150 TCR beta chains. More clonal expansion characterized HLA-associated TCR beta chains than equally common others in a later analysis. According to a later analysis, donors in an Asian-associated ancestry cluster reportedly had fewer N-insertions than the roughly 670-donor mean.

This CDR3 is built from 15 residues. Germline V gives CDR1 PRHDT, CDR2 FYEKMQ (reference sequence). V lost 4 bases and J lost 0, with 10 bases in between. This TCR was sampled from a male donor in good health and CMV-seronegative. Sequenced sample: PBMCs. The genes are TRBV13 and TRBJ2-1; no clear D gene. CDR3 sequence (DNA): TGTGCCAGCAGCTCCCCCCTCAGCTCCTACAATGAGCAGTTCTTC. It is translated as CASSSPLSSYNEQFF.